This T cell receptor (beta chain) emerged from a study of glioma-infiltrating T cells after dendritic cell vaccination. The CDR3 runs to 17 residues. Trimming removed 7 bases from V and 0 bases from J; junction bases left unmatched: 6. The germline V gene encodes CDR1 SGHDT and CDR2 YYEEEE. Produced via immunoSEQ multiplex PCR; TCRdb's table is partial and in-frame only. Here the sample spans more than 95,000 clones, less than 90% being singletons. Indicated time point: after dendritic cell vaccination, including at tumor progression/relapse. This sequence originates from a human donor with glioblastoma. Sample: blood, taken after dendritic cell vaccination. This chain joins TRBV5-6 and TRBJ2-1; 14 bases match TRBD2. The CDR3 protein is CASRTSGRRSSYNEQFF. CDR3 sequence (DNA): TGTGCCAGCCGGACTAGCGGGAGGAGGAGCTCCTACAATGAGCAGTTCTTC. The whole variable domain, filled in from reference TRBV5-6 and TRBJ2-1, reads DAGVTQSPTHLIKTRGQQVTLRCSPKSGHDTVSWYQQALGQGPQFIFQYYEEEERQRGNFPDRFSGHQFPNYSSELNVNALLLGDSALYLCASRTSGRRSSYNEQFFGPGTRLTVL.